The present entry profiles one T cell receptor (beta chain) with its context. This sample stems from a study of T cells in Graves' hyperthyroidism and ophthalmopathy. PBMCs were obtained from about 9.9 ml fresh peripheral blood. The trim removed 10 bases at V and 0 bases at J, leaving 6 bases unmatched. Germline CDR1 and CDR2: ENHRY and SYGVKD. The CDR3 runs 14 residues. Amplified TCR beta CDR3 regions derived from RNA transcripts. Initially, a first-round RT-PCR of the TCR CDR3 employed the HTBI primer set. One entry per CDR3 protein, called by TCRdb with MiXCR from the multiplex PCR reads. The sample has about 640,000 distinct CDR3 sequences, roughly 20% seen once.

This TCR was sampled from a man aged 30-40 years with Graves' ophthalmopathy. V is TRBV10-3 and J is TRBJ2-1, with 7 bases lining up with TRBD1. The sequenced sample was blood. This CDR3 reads CATGQDSSYNEQFF. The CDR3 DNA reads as TGTGCCACCGGACAGGATAGCTCCTACAATGAGCAGTTCTTC.